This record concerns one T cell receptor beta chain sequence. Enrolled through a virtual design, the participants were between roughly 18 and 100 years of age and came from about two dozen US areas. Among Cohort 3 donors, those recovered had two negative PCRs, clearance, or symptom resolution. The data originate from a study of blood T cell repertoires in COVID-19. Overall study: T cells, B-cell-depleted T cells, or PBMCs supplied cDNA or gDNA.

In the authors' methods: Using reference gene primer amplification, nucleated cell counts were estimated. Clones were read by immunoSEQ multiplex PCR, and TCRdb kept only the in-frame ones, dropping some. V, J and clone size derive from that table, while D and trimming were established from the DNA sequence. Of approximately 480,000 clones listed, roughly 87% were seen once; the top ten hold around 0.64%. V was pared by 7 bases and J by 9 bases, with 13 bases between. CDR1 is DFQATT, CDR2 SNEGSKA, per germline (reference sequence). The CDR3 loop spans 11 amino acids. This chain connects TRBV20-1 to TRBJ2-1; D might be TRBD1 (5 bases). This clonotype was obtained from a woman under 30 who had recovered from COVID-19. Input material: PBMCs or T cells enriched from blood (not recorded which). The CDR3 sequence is CSGDRGSEQFF. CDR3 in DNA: TGCAGTGGGGATAGGGGTAGTGAGCAGTTCTTC.